This T cell receptor (beta chain) originates from a study of blood T cell repertoires in COVID-19. Across the whole study: Acute and convalescent COVID-19 samples came from the United States, Italy and Spain. In each case, the material was cDNA or gDNA derived from T cells, B-cell-depleted T cells, or PBMCs.

As processed by the authors: Estimation of nucleated cell counts was performed using reference gene primer amplification. Using immunoSEQ multiplex PCR, the repertoire was profiled, and TCRdb retains in-frame clones only, with some absent. For V, J and clone size, that table is used; D and trimming come from the DNA. This table holds around 180,000 clones, less than 90% found once. V gave up 2 bases and J gave up 7 bases, with 15 bases separating them. The CDR3 sequence is 16 residues long. Germline V gene data show CDR1 as MNHNS and CDR2 as SASEGT. The TCR sequence derives from a man aged 65 to 85 with active or convalescent COVID-19. The V gene is TRBV6-1, the J gene TRBJ1-6, with D unclear. The material sequenced was peripheral blood. The CDR3 nucleotides read TGTGCCAGCAGTGAACGCCTCTCTCAGTCCAATTCACCCCTCCACTTT. Protein sequence: CASSERLSQSNSPLHF.